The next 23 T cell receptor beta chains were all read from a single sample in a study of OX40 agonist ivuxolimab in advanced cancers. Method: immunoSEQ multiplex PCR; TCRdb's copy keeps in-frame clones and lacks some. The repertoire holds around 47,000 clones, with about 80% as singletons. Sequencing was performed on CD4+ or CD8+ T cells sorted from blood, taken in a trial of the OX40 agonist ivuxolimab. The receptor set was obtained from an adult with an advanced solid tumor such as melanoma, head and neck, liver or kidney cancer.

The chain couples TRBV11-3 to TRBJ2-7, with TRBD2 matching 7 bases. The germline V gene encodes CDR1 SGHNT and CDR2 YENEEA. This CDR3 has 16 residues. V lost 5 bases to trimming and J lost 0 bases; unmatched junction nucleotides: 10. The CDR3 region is CASSQESGGSSYEQYF. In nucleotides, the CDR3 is TGTGCCAGCAGCCAAGAATCGGGCGGGAGCTCCTACGAGCAGTACTTC.

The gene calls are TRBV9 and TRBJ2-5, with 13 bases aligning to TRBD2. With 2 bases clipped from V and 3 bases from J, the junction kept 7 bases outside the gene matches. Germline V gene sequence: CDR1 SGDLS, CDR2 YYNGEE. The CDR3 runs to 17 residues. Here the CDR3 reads CASSVTRTSGGKETQYF. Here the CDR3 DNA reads TGTGCCAGCAGCGTCACTAGGACTAGCGGGGGTAAAGAGACCCAGTACTTC.

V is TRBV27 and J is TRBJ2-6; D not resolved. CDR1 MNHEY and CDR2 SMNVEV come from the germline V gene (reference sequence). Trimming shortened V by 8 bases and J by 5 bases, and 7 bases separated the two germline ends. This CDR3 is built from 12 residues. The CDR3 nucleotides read TGTGCCAGCGGGATCCGGGCCAACGTCCTGACTTTC. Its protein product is CASGIRANVLTF.

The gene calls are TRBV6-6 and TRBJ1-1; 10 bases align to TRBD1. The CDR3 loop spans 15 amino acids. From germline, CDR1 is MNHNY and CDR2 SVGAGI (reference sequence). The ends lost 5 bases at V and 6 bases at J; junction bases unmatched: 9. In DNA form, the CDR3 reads TGTGCCAGCAGTCGGACAGGGGGTGTAATAGCTGAAGCTTTCTTT. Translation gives CASSRTGGVIAEAFF.

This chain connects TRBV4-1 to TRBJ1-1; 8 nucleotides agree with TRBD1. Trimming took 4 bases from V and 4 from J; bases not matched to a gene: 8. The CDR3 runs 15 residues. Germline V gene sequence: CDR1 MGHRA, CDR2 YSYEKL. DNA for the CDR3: TGCGCCAGCAGCCCCTGGACAGGGCAAGGCACTGAAGCTTTCTTT. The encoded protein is CASSPWTGQGTEAFF.

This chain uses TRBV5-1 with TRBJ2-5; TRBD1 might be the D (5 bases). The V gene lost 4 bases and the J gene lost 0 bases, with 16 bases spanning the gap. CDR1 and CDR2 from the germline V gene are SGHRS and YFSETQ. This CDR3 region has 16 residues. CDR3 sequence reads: CASSPWAGRHQETQYF. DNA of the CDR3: TGCGCCAGCAGCCCGTGGGCAGGGCGGCACCAAGAGACCCAGTACTTC.

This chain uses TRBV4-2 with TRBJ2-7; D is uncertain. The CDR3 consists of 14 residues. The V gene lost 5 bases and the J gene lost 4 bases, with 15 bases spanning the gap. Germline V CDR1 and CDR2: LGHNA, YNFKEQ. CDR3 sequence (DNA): TGTGCCAGCAGCGACCGGAACAGAACTTACGAGCAGTACTTC. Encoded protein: CASSDRNRTYEQYF.

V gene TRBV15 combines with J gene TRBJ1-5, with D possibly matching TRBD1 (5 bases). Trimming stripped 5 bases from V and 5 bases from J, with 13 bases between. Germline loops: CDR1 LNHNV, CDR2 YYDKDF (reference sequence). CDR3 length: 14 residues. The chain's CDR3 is CATSGIDSDQPQHF. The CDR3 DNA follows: TGTGCCACCAGCGGCATTGACAGCGATCAGCCCCAGCATTTT.

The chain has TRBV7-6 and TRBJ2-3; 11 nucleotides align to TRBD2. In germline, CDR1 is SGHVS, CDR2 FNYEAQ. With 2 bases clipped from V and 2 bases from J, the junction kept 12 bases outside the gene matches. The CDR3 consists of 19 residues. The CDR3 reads CASSLTPGLAEPVTDTQYF. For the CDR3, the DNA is TGTGCCAGCAGCTTAACGCCGGGACTAGCGGAGCCCGTCACAGATACGCAGTATTTT.

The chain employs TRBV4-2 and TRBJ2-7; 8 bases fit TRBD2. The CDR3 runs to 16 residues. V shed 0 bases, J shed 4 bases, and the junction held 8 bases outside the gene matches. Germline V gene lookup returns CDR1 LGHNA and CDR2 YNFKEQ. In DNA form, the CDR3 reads TGTGCCAGCAGCCAAGAACTGAGTAGCGGGGCGTACGAGCAGTACTTC. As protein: CASSQELSSGAYEQYF.

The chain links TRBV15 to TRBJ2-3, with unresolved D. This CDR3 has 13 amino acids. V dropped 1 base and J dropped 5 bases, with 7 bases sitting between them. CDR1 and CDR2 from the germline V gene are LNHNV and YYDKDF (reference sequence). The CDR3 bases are TGTGCCACCAGCAGAGGTAGGGAAGATACGCAGTATTTT. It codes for CATSRGREDTQYF.

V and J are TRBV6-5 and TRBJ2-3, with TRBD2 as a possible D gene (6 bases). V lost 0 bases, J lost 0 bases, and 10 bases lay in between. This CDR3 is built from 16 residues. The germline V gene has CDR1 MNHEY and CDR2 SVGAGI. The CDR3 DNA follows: TGTGCCAGCAGTTACTCGGCGGGGACTAGCACAGATACGCAGTATTTT. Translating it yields CASSYSAGTSTDTQYF.

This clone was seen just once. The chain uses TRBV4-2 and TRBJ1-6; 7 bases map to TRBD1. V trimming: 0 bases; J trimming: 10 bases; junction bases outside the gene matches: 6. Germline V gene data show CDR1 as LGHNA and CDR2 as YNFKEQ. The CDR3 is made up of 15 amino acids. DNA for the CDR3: TGTGCCAGCAGCCAAGAAAGGGACAGTAGGTCACCCCTCCACTTT. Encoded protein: CASSQERDSRSPLHF.

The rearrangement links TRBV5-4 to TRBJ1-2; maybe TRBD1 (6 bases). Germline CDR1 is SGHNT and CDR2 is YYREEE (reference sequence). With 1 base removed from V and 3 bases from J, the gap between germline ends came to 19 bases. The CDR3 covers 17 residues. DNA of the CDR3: TGTGCCAGCAGCTTGTGGACAGCCGCCTCGGGGGACTATGGCTACACCTTC. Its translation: CASSLWTAASGDYGYTF. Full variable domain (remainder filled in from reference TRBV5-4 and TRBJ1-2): ETGVTQSPTHLIKTRGQQVTLRCSSQSGHNTVSWYQQALGQGPQFIFQYYREEENGRGNFPPRFSGLQFPNYSSELNVNALELDDSALYLCASSLWTAASGDYGYTFGSGTRLTVV.

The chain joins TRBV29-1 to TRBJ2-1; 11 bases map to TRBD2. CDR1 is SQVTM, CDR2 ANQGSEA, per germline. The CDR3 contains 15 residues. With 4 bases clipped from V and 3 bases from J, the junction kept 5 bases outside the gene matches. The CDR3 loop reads CSVVSGGAFYNEQFF. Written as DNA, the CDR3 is TGCAGCGTTGTTAGCGGGGGGGCCTTCTACAATGAGCAGTTCTTC.

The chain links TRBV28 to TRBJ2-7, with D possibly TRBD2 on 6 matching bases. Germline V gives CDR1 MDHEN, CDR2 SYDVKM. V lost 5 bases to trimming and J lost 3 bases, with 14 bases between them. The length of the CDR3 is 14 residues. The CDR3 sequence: CASSPTSRVYEQYF. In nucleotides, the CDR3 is TGTGCCAGCAGTCCCACTAGCCGAGTCTACGAGCAGTACTTC.

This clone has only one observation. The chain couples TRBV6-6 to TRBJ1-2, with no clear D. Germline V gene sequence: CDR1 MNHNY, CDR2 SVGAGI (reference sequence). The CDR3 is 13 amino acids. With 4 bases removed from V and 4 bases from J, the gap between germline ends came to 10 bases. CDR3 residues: CASSSRGGYGYTF. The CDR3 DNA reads TGTGCCAGCAGTTCGCGGGGAGGCTATGGCTACACCTTC.

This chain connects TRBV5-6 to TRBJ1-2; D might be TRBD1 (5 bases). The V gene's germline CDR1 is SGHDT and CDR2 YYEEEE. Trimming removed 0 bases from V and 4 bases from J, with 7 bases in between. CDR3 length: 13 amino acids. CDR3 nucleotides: TGTGCCAGCAGCTTGGCAGGGATCTATGGCTACACCTTC. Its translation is CASSLAGIYGYTF. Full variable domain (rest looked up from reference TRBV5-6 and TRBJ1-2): DAGVTQSPTHLIKTRGQQVTLRCSPKSGHDTVSWYQQALGQGPQFIFQYYEEEERQRGNFPDRFSGHQFPNYSSELNVNALLLGDSALYLCASSLAGIYGYTFGSGTRLTVV.

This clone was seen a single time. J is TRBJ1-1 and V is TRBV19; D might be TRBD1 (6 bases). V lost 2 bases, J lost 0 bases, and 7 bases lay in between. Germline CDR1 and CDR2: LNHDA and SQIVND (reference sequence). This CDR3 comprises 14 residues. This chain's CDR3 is CASSIQGLNTEAFF. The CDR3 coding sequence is TGTGCCAGTAGTATACAGGGGCTGAACACTGAAGCTTTCTTT.

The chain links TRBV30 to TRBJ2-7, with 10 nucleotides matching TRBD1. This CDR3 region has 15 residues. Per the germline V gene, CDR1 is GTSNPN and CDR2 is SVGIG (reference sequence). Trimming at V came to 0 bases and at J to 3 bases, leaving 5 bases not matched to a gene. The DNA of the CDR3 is TGTGCCTGGAGTGTACCGGGACAGGGGTACTACGAGCAGTACTTC. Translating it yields CAWSVPGQGYYEQYF.

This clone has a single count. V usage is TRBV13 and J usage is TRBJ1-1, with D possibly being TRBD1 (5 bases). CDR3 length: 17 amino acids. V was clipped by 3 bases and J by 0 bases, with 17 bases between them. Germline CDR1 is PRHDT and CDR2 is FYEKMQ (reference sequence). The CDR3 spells CASSLGGWGTMNTEAFF. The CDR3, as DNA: TGTGCCAGCAGCTTGGGAGGGTGGGGGACCATGAACACTGAAGCTTTCTTT.

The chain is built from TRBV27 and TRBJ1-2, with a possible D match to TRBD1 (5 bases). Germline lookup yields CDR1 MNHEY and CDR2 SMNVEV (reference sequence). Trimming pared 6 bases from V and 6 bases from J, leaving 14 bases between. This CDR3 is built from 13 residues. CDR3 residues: CASSTGTGNGYTF. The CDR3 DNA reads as TGTGCCAGCAGCACCGGGACCGGCAATGGCTACACCTTC.

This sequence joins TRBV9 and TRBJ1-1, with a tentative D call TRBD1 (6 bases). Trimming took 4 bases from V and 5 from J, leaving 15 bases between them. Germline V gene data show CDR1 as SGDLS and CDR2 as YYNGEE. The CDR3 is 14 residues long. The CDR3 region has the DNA TGTGCCAGCAGCCCCACAGGGCAGGCAACTGAAGCTTTCTTT. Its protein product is CASSPTGQATEAFF.